Below are 6 T cell receptor beta chains sequenced from a single sample in a study of cytomegalovirus exposure and HLA in healthy donors. Data came from immunoSEQ multiplex PCR; TCRdb stores just in-frame clones and leaves some out. The table shows about 190,000 clones, with 75% to 90% occurring only once. Sequencing input: PBMCs. The receptors here all came from a man aged 18 to 30 in good health and CMV-seropositive.

This chain links TRBV4-3 with TRBJ1-1; a weak D match, TRBD1 (5 bases). V was trimmed by 1 base and J by 0 bases, leaving 9 bases between them. This CDR3 comprises 15 residues. CDR1 is LGHNA, CDR2 YSLEER, per germline. The CDR3 reads CASSQGLTVNTEAFF. As DNA, the CDR3 is TGCGCCAGCAGCCAAGGCTTGACAGTGAACACTGAAGCTTTCTTT.

The chain carries TRBV5-1 and TRBJ2-4; TRBD2 agrees at 11 bases. The germline V gene has CDR1 SGHRS and CDR2 YFSETQ. CDR3 length: 14 amino acids. V lost 3 bases to trimming and J lost 9 bases; unmatched junction nucleotides: 5. The CDR3 protein is CASSSGGLAAIQYF. CDR3 in DNA: TGCGCCAGCAGCTCGGGGGGACTAGCGGCCATTCAGTACTTC.

The chain employs TRBV5-1 and TRBJ2-7; 7 bases map to TRBD2. Germline lookup yields CDR1 SGHRS and CDR2 YFSETQ. V shed 6 bases, J shed 2 bases, and the junction held 11 bases outside the gene matches. This CDR3 has 15 residues. In nucleotides, the CDR3 is TGCGCCAGCACTCTGGGTGGGGGGGGGACCTACGAGCAGTACTTC. Translation: CASTLGGGGTYEQYF.

The chain uses TRBV28 and TRBJ2-3, with 12 bases matching TRBD2. The V gene end was trimmed by 5 bases and the J gene end by 2 bases; junction bases not matched to a gene: 5. This CDR3 is 16 amino acids long. Germline loops: CDR1 MDHEN, CDR2 SYDVKM. The CDR3 DNA reads as TGTGCCAGCAGTACCGGGACTAGCGGGTTCACAGATACGCAGTATTTT. This codes for CASSTGTSGFTDTQYF.

The V gene is TRBV7-9, the J gene TRBJ2-5, with TRBD1 matching 7 bases. This CDR3 has 13 amino acids. CDR1 is SEHNR, CDR2 FQNEAQ, per germline (reference sequence). V lost 5 bases and J lost 5; bases outside the gene matches: 5. The CDR3 nucleotides read TGTGCCAGCAGCCTGACAGGGCTTGAGACCCAGTACTTC. Its translation is CASSLTGLETQYF.

This clone appeared once. V is TRBV19 and J is TRBJ2-1; 12 bases fit TRBD2. Germline loops: CDR1 LNHDA, CDR2 SQIVND (reference sequence). The CDR3 consists of 15 residues. Germline trimming cut 5 bases from V and 4 bases from J; bases unmatched to any gene: 3. The CDR3 DNA reads as TGTGCCAGTAGTTTGGGACTAGCGGGTTACAATGAGCAGTTCTTC. Translation gives CASSLGLAGYNEQFF.